Below, one T cell receptor (beta chain) is given with its context. This clone has a handful of counts. The antigen this receptor binds is unknown. No base qualities exist here, and no much larger clone lies one base off it. The sample is drawn from a study of radiation and T cells in renal cell carcinoma (dated by TCRdb to 2019 to 2021). For context, the study as a whole: A total of some 55 samples underwent TCR beta sequencing, made up of about 26 tumors and about 27 peripheral blood samples. Across all 50 or so samples, several million unique CDR3 nucleotide sequences, encoding 2,658,974 unique CDR3 amino acid sequences, were identified. The final blood draw took place at 4 weeks after radiation, the same time as nephrectomy. Study-wide findings and limitations: Effects of radiation dose or scheduling on the TCR repertoire could not be addressed with the single-armed trial design. Because pretreatment tumor biopsies were not available, the study could not determine whether clonotypes were already present within the tumor at baseline. Top tumor clonotypes rose in blood from baseline to 2 weeks post-radiation, then contracted by 4 weeks, suggesting transient expansion of tumor-resident clones. Tracking of blood repertoire dynamics stopped at approximately four weeks after treatment, with no follow-up past that point.

Trimming costs V 6 bases and J 1 base, and their ends lie 9 bases apart. CDR1 and CDR2 were assigned from the germline V gene as WSHSY and SAAADI. Counted from cysteine to phenylalanine, this CDR3 has 13 amino acids. Just the 39-base CDR3 DNA is kept, in frame starting at base 1. TCR beta libraries were generated from genomic DNA with the immunoSEQ kit, following the manufacturer's recommendations. For library preparation, a first multiplex PCR was performed with proprietary primers, followed by a second PCR in which unique barcodes were added, and bead cleanups were performed after each round. A positive control reaction and a negative control reaction, both provided in the kit, were run with every batch of samples. The final libraries were assessed on an Agilent 4200 TapeStation D1000 ScreenTape, pooled by volume, and quantified by qPCR. Sequencing ran on an Illumina NextSeq500 with a MidOutput 150-cycle cartridge, using 156 Read1 and 15 Index1 cycles with kit custom primers. The pooled library was loaded at approximately 1 pM, with a roughly 20% PhiX control spiked in. From the authors' description of their analysis: Vendor-processed data were analyzed in R, with a clonotype defined as all T cells sharing the same CDR3 nucleotide sequence. For clone abundance analyses, frequencies were normalized to the 10,000 most abundant clones per sample. Before analysis, public T cell clones were removed, and these numbered fewer than six per sample on average. Tumor-enriched clonotypes and baseline blood-enriched clonotypes were defined as those with an abundance difference of at least 32-fold between compartments. A beta-binomial differential abundance model was applied to find clonotypes that expanded or contracted between blood time points. Similarity between tumor and blood repertoires was quantified using the Baroni-Urbani and Buser coefficient, and groups were compared with two-tailed Wilcoxon tests in R. The table was pulled from immuneACCESS by TCRdb, which kept in-frame rearrangements only. Such tables lose some clones; where checked, under half of the loss comes from unresolved V genes, and the rest has no known cause. V, J and clone size are taken as reported in that table, and D and trimming were inferred from the DNA itself. The sample table lists about 78,000 clones, about 89% of them with a count of one. Of the sample, about 6% is held by the ten largest clones.

The time point label of this sample denotes: blood 4 weeks post-SBRT, at nephrectomy. Sample treatment or condition, as interpreted from the label and publication: 15 Gy SBRT to primary tumor, nephrectomy 4 weeks later. Samples were obtained from a clinical trial, in which 15 Gy stereotactic body radiation therapy was delivered to primary renal cell carcinomas and nephrectomy was performed 4 weeks later. To track tumor-enriched clonotypes, serial peripheral blood was sampled from radiation-treated patients at baseline and at 2 weeks and 4 weeks after SBRT. Every patient's renal cell carcinoma showed clear cell pathology. The QIAamp DNA Blood Mini Kit (Qiagen) was used to prepare genomic DNA for TCR sequencing. Samples were included in the analyses only if all quality control checks were passed.

The chain uses TRBV10-2 and TRBJ1-1; a confident D gene designation cannot be given. The sequences come from blood, collected from a patient whose treatment included radiotherapy and nephrectomy. The clonotype comes from a woman aged 65 to 85 with renal cell carcinoma. The nucleotide sequence reads TGCGCCAGCAGGCGGGAGGGGAACACTGAAGCTTTCTTT. Its translation is CASRREGNTEAFF.